This T cell receptor beta chain was retrieved from a study of blood T cell repertoires in COVID-19. Across the study: Researchers got acute and convalescent COVID-19 samples from the United States, Italy and Spain. T cells, B-cell-depleted T cells, or PBMCs provided the cDNA or gDNA that served as material.

As handled by the study authors: Amplifying reference gene primers gave estimates of nucleated cell counts. Libraries were prepared by immunoSEQ multiplex PCR; TCRdb keeps only in-frame clonotypes and omits some of them. The D gene and trimming were derived from the DNA, and the V and J assignments and clone size from that table. The sample comprises 61,000 or so clones, approximately 82% of which are singletons, and 3.5% rests with the top ten. Trimming removed 3 bases at V and 4 bases at J, with 16 bases between. The CDR3 consists of 16 residues. The germline CDR1 and CDR2 sequences are LNHDA and SQIVND (reference sequence).

V and J are TRBV19 and TRBJ1-5; no definite D call. This TCR was recovered from a woman older than 75 with acute or convalescent COVID-19. Source material: peripheral blood. CDR3: CASSMWTGNTNQPQHF. As DNA, the CDR3 is TGTGCCAGTAGTATGTGGACGGGGAATACTAATCAGCCCCAGCATTTT.